These 15 T cell receptor beta chains originate from one sample sequenced in a study of cytomegalovirus exposure and HLA in healthy donors. The data were produced by immunoSEQ multiplex PCR, yet TCRdb's version contains in-frame clones alone and is incomplete. The data contain some 130,000 clones, 89% of them seen just once; the ten biggest clones take up roughly 1.2%. Sequenced sample: PBMCs. These receptors were obtained from a woman aged 18-29 years in good health and CMV-seronegative.

For the CDR3, the DNA is TGTGCCAGCAGTAGTCGCAGGGAGGACTATGGCTACACCTTC. Translating it yields CASSSRREDYGYTF. The chain recombines TRBV2 with TRBJ1-2; a possible D gene is TRBD1 (5 bases). CDR1 is SNHLY, CDR2 FYNNEI, per germline. There are 14 residues in the CDR3. V lost 5 bases, J lost 3 bases, and 13 bases lay in between.

The chain links TRBV6-1 to TRBJ1-5; 7 bases align to TRBD1. The V gene end was trimmed by 4 bases and the J gene end by 3 bases; junction bases not matched to a gene: 3. Germline CDR1 reads MNHNS; CDR2 reads SASEGT. The CDR3 extends over 14 amino acids. The CDR3 protein is CASSVTGVNQPQHF. CDR3 DNA: TGTGCCAGCAGTGTTACAGGGGTCAATCAGCCCCAGCATTTT.

The chain couples TRBV5-1 to TRBJ2-2; 7 bases align to TRBD1. With V trimmed by 4 bases and J by 5 bases, 11 bases remained unmatched. Germline values: CDR1 SGHRS, CDR2 YFSETQ. The CDR3 runs 16 residues. DNA of the CDR3: TGCGCCAGCAGCCCCCACCGGGACAGTACTACCGGGGAGCTGTTTTTT. Its protein is CASSPHRDSTTGELFF.

This sequence joins TRBV19 and TRBJ1-3; D is unresolved. Germline V gene data show CDR1 as LNHDA and CDR2 as SQIVND (reference sequence). The CDR3 spans 15 residues. The V end lost 5 bases, the J end lost 4 bases, and 15 bases lay between the germline ends. CDR3 sequence reads: CASSPFGNIGNTIYF. CDR3 coding DNA: TGTGCCAGTAGTCCCTTCGGGAACATCGGAAACACCATATATTTT.

J is TRBJ1-6 and V is TRBV7-9, with D tentatively TRBD1 (5 bases). This CDR3 contains 14 residues. Germline V gene data show CDR1 as SEHNR and CDR2 as FQNEAQ (reference sequence). Trimming left V 8 bases short and J 5 bases short, with 13 bases between. This CDR3 is CASVPGGDNSPLHF. CDR3 DNA sequence: TGTGCCAGCGTCCCCGGGGGGGATAATTCACCCCTCCACTTT. The full variable domain, its missing parts supplied by reference TRBV7-9 and TRBJ1-6, is DTGVSQNPRHKITKRGQNVTFRCDPISEHNRLYWYRQTLGQGPEFLTYFQNEAQLEKSRLLSDRFSAERPKGSFSTLEIQRTEQGDSAMYLCASVPGGDNSPLHFGNGTRLTVT.

This clone was seen a few times. The chain uses TRBV7-9 and TRBJ2-7; D call uncertain. The ends were cut back, 4 bases at V and 2 bases at J, with 9 bases in the middle. The CDR3 consists of 13 residues. Germline assignment: CDR1 SEHNR and CDR2 FQNEAQ (reference sequence). The CDR3 loop reads CASSYDIAYEQYF. CDR3 DNA: TGTGCCAGCAGCTATGACATCGCCTACGAGCAGTACTTC.

The J gene is TRBJ2-3, the V gene TRBV6-5; 7 positions agree with TRBD1. Germline V gene sequence: CDR1 MNHEY, CDR2 SVGAGI. Trimming took 6 bases from V and 7 from J; bases not matched to a gene: 13. This CDR3 has 15 amino acids. The CDR3: CASSRFGQDLYTQYF. The CDR3 coding sequence is TGTGCCAGCAGCCGCTTCGGACAGGACCTTTATACGCAGTATTTT.

V and J are TRBV7-9 and TRBJ2-2, with TRBD2 identical over 10 bases. Losses at the gene ends were 5 bases for V and 1 base for J; bases not matched to a gene: 1. The germline V gene has CDR1 SEHNR and CDR2 FQNEAQ (reference sequence). This CDR3 has 15 amino acids. The CDR3 sequence is CASSGLAENTGELFF. The CDR3 region has the DNA TGTGCCAGCAGCGGACTAGCGGAGAACACCGGGGAGCTGTTTTTT.

This chain uses TRBV29-1 with TRBJ2-1; no definite D call. This CDR3 is 15 amino acids long. Trimming left V 5 bases short and J 0 bases short, with 14 bases between. Germline V gene data show CDR1 as SQVTM and CDR2 as ANQGSEA. The chain's CDR3 is CSVWNSPSSYNEQFF. In DNA, the CDR3 is TGCAGCGTTTGGAACAGCCCGAGCTCCTACAATGAGCAGTTCTTC.

The rearrangement joins TRBV5-1 to TRBJ1-3; 7 nucleotides agree with TRBD1. Germline V gene sequence: CDR1 SGHRS, CDR2 YFSETQ. J lost 4 bases, V lost 3 bases, and 10 bases had no gene match. The CDR3 consists of 16 residues. The CDR3 sequence: CASSWGSQGSGNTIYF. The CDR3 DNA follows: TGCGCCAGCAGCTGGGGGTCACAGGGGTCCGGAAACACCATATATTTT.

The chain combines TRBV20-1 with TRBJ1-2; D is unresolved. The CDR3 sequence is 11 residues long. Germline values: CDR1 DFQATT, CDR2 SNEGSKA (reference sequence). The ends were cut back, 6 bases at V and 3 bases at J, with 8 bases in the middle. Here the CDR3 DNA reads TGCAGTGCGGCGGCGGACTATGGCTACACCTTC. Its translation: CSAAADYGYTF.

The gene calls are TRBV19 and TRBJ2-3; the D gene is possibly TRBD2 (7 bases). The CDR3 is 17 residues long. The germline CDR1 and CDR2 sequences are LNHDA and SQIVND (reference sequence). The ends were cut back, 6 bases at V and 4 bases at J, with 23 bases in the middle. The CDR3: CASSRVGGPLNADTQYF. DNA for the CDR3: TGTGCCAGTAGCCGCGTCGGGGGGCCGTTAAATGCAGATACGCAGTATTTT.

The V call is TRBV6-1, the J call TRBJ1-1; D uncertain. Trimming took 3 bases from V and 7 from J, leaving 15 bases between them. Germline V gene lookup returns CDR1 MNHNS and CDR2 SASEGT. The CDR3 totals 14 residues. In DNA form, the CDR3 reads TGTGCCAGCAGTGATCGGAGGGTGCTGGGTGAAGCTTTCTTT. It encodes CASSDRRVLGEAFF.

The chain uses TRBV21-1 and TRBJ2-7; the table's D call of TRBD1 was not tested on the DNA. TRBV21-1 is assigned pseudogene status. The CDR3 has 14 residues. CDR3 loop: CASSYQTALYEQYF. CDR3 DNA sequence: TGTGCCAGCAGCTACCAGACAGCACTCTACGAGCAGTACTTC.

This clone was seen just once. The rearrangement joins TRBV19 to TRBJ2-7; possible D gene TRBD1, 5 bases. V was clipped by 10 bases and J by 3 bases, with 13 bases between them. Germline CDR1 is LNHDA and CDR2 is SQIVND (reference sequence). This CDR3 is 12 amino acids long. DNA of the CDR3: TGTGCCAAGAAGGCCCAGGGCTACGAGCAGTACTTC. Translating it yields CAKKAQGYEQYF.